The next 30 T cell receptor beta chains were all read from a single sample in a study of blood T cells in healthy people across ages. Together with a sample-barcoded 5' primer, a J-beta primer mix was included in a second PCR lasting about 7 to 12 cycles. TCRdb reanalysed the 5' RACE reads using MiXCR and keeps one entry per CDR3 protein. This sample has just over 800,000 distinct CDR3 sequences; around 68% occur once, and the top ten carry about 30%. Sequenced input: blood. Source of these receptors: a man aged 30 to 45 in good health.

Here the CDR3 reads CASSPSRFGNEQFF. In DNA, the CDR3 is TGTGCCAGCAGCCCCAGCCGGTTCGGCAATGAGCAGTTCTTC. The chain combines TRBV7-3 with TRBJ2-1, with D unclear. The CDR3 spans 14 residues. V was trimmed by 5 bases and J by 6 bases, leaving 14 bases between them. The germline gives CDR1 SGHTA, CDR2 FQGTGA.

For the CDR3, the DNA is TGTGCCAGCAGCCCGACCCGAGGTGGGGCGTATGAGCAGTTCTTC. Translating gives CASSPTRGGAYEQFF. The rearrangement uses TRBV7-3 and TRBJ2-1, with D possibly TRBD1 on 5 matching bases. The V end lost 5 bases, the J end lost 8 bases, and 19 bases lay between the germline ends. Germline lookup yields CDR1 SGHTA and CDR2 FQGTGA. The CDR3 extends over 15 amino acids.

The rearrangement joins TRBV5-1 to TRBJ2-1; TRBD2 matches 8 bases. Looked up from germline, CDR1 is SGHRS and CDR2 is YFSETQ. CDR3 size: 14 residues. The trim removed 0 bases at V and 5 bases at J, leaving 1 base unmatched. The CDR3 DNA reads TGCGCCAGCAGCTTGGCCGGGGGGGACAATGAGCAGTTCTTC. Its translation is CASSLAGGDNEQFF.

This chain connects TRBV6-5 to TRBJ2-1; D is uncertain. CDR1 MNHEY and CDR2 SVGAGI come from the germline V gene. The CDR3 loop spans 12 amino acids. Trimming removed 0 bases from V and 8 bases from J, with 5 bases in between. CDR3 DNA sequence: TGTGCCAGCAGTTACTCGTTGGATGAGCAGTTCTTC. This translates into CASSYSLDEQFF.

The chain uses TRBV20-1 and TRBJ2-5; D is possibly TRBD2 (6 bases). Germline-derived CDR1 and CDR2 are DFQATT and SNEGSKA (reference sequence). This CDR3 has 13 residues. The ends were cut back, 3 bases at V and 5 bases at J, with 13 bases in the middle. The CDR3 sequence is CSARAGGRETQYF. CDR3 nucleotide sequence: TGCAGTGCTAGGGCCGGGGGTCGGGAGACCCAGTACTTC.

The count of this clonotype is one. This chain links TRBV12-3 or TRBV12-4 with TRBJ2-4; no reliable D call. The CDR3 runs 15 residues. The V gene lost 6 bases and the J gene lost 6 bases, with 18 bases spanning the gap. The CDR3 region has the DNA TGTGCCAGCAGCCCCCATGATAGGAAGGGAAACATTCAGTACTTC. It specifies CASSPHDRKGNIQYF.

The CDR3 spells CASSPNRNTETQYF. For the CDR3, the DNA is TGTGCCAGCAGCCCCAACAGGAATACAGAGACCCAGTACTTC. This chain joins TRBV7-9 and TRBJ2-7, with D perhaps matching TRBD1 (5 bases). The end of the DNA is better explained by TRBJ2-5, so the J call may be wrong. The CDR3 loop spans 14 amino acids. The germline CDR1 and CDR2 sequences are SEHNR and FQNEAQ (reference sequence).

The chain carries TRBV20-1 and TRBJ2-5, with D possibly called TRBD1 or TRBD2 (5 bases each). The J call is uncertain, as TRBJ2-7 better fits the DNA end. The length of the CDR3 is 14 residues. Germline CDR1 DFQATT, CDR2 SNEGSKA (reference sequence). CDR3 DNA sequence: TGCAGTGCTAGCCTCAGGGACCGATACTACGAGCAGTACTTC. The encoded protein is CSASLRDRYYEQYF.

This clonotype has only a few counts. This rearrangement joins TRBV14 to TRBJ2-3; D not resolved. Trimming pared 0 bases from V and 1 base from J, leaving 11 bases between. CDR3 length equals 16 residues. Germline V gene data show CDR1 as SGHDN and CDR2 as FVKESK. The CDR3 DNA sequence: TGTGCCAGCAGCCAAGAGGTGTGGCCAGGCACAGATACGCAGTATTTT. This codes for CASSQEVWPGTDTQYF.

CDR3 nucleotide sequence: TGCGCCAGCAGCCAAGATAACGGGGGTGGAGCAGATACGCAGTATTTT. This sequence encodes CASSQDNGGGADTQYF. The chain carries TRBV4-3 and TRBJ2-3, with D possibly matching TRBD2 (6 bases). Germline V CDR1 and CDR2: LGHNA, YSLEER. The CDR3 extends over 16 amino acids. Trimming pared 0 bases from V and 4 bases from J, leaving 14 bases between.

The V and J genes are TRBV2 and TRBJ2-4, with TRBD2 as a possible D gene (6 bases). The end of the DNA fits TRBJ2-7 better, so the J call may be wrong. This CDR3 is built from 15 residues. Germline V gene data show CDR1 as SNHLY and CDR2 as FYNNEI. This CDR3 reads CASSGLTSSSYEQYF. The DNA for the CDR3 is TGTGCCAGCAGCGGACTAACGTCCAGCTCCTACGAGCAGTACTTC.

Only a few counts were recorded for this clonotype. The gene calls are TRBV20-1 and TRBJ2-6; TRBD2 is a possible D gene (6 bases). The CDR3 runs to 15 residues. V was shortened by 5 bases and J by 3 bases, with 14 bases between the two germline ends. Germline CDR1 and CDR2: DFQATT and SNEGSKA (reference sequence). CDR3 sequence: CSASFAGYGANVLTF. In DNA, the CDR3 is TGCAGTGCTTCATTCGCGGGGTATGGGGCCAACGTCCTGACTTTC.

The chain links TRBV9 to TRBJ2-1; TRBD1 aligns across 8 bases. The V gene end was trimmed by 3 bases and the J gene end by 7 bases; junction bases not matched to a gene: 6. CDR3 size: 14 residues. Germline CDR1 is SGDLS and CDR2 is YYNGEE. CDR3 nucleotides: TGTGCCAGCAGCGCCCCGACAGGGGAGAATGAGCAGTTCTTC. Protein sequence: CASSAPTGENEQFF.

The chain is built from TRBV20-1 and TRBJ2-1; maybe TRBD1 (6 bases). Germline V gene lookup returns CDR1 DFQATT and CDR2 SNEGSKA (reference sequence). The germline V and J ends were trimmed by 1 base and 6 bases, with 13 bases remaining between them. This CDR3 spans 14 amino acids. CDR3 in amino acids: CSARVVGAGNEQFF. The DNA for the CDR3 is TGCAGTGCTAGAGTAGTGGGGGCGGGCAATGAGCAGTTCTTC.

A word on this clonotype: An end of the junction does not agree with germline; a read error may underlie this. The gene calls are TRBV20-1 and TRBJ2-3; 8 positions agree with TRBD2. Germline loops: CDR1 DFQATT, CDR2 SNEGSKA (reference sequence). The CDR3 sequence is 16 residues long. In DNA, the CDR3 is TGCAGCGCTAGCGAAATAACGGGGGGGCCGTCGGATACGCAGTATTTT. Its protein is CSASEITGGPSDTQYF.

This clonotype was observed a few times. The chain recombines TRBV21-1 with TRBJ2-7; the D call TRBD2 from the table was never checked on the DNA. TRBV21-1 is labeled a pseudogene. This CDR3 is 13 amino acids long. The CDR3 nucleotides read TGTGCCAGCAACAGACTAGTCCTCGCCGAGCAGTACTTC. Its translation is CASNRLVLAEQYF.

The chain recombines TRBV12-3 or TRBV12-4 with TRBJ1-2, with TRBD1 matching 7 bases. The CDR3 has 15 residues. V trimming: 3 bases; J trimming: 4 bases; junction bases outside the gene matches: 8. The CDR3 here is CASSFEGGAGYGYTF. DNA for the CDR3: TGTGCCAGCAGTTTTGAAGGGGGCGCGGGCTATGGCTACACCTTC.

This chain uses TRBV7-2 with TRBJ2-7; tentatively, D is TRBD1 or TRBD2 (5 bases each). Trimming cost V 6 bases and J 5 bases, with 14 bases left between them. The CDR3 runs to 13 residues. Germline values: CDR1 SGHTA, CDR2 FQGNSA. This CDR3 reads CASRPTRGDEQYF. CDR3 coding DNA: TGTGCCAGCAGACCTACTAGGGGCGACGAGCAGTACTTC.

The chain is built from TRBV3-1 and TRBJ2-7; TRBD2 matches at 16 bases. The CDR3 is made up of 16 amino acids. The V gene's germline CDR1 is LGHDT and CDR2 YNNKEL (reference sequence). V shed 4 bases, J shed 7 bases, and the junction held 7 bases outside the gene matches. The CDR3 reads CASSLGTSGGAGEQYF. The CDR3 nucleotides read TGTGCCAGCAGCCTCGGGACTAGCGGGGGGGCCGGTGAGCAGTACTTC.

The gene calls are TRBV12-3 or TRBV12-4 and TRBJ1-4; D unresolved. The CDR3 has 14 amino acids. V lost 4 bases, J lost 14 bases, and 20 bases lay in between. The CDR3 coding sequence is TGTGCCAGCAGTTGGGGATCGGCGGAATCCCCCCTGTTTTTT. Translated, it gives CASSWGSAESPLFF.

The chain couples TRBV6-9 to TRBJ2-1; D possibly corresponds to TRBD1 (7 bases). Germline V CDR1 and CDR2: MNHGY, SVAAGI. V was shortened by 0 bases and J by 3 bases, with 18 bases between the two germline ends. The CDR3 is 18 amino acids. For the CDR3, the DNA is TGTGCCAGCAGTTATTCGGGATTATCGCAGGGGGGCTACAATGAGCAGTTCTTC. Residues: CASSYSGLSQGGYNEQFF.

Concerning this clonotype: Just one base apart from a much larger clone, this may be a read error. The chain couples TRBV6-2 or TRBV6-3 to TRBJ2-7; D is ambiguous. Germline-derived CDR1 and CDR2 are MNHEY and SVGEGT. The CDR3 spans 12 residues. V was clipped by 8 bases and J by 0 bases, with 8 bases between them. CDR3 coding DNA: TGTGCCAGCGGACGGGCCTCCTACGAGCAGTACTTC. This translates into CASGRASYEQYF.

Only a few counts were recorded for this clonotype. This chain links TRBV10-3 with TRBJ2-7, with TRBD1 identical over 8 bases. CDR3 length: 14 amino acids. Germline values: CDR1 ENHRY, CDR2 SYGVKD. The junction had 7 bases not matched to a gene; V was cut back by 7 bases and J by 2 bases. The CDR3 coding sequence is TGTGCCATCACGGAGAGGACAGGGACCTACGAGCAGTACTTC. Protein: CAITERTGTYEQYF.

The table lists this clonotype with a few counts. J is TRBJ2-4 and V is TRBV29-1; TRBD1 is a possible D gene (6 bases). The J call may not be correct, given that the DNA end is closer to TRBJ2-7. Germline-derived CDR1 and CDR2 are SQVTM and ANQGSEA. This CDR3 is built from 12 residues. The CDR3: CSVEGRGHEQYF. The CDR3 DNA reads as TGCAGCGTTGAGGGCAGGGGACACGAGCAGTACTTC.

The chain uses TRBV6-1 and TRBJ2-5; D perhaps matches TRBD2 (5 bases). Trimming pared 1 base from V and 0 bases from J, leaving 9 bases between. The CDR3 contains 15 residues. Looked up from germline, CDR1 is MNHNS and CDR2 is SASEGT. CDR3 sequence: CASSEVRVNQETQYF. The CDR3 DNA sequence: TGTGCCAGCAGTGAAGTGAGGGTCAACCAAGAGACCCAGTACTTC.

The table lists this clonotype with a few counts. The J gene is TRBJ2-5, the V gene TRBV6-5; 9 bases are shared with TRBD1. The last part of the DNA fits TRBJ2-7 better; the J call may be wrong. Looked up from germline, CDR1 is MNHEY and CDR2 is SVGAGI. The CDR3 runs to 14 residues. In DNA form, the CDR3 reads TGTGCCAGCAGGCCCGGGACAGGGAATTACGAGCAGTACTTC. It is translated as CASRPGTGNYEQYF.

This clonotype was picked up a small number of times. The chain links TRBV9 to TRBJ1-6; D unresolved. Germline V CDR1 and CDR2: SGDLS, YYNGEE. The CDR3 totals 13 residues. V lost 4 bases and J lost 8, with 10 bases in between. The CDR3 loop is CASSPSVDSPLHF. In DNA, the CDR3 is TGTGCCAGCAGCCCATCGGTGGATTCACCCCTCCACTTT.

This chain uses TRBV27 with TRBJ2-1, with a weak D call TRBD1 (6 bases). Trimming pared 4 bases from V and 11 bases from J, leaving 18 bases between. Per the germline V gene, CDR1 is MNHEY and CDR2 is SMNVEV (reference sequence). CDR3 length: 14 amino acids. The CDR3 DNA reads TGTGCCAGCAGTTCCAGCCAGACAGGATATCAGCAGTTCTTC. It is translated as CASSSSQTGYQQFF.

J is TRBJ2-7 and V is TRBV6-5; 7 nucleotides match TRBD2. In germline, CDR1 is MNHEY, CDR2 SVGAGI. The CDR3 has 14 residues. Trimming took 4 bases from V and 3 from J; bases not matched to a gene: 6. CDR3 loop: CASSWGREDYEQYF. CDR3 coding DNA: TGTGCCAGCAGTTGGGGACGGGAGGACTACGAGCAGTACTTC.

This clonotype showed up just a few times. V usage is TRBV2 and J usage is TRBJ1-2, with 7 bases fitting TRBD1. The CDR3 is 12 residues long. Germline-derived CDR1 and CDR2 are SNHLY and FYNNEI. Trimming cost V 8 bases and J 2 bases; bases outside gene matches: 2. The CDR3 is CASPGQNYGYTF. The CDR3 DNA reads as TGTGCCAGCCCGGGACAGAACTATGGCTACACCTTC.